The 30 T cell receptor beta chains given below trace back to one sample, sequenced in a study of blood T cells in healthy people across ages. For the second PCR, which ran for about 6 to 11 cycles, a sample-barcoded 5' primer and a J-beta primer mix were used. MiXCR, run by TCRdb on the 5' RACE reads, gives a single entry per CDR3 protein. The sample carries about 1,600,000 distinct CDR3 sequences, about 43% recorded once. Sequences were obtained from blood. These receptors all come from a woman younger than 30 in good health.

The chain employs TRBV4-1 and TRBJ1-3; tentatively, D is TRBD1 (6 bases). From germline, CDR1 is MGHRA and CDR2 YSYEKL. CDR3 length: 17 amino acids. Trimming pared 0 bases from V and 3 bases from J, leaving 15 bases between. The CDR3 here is CASSQDPGEKSGNTIYF. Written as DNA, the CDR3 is TGCGCCAGCAGCCAAGACCCAGGGGAAAAGAGTGGAAACACCATATATTTT.

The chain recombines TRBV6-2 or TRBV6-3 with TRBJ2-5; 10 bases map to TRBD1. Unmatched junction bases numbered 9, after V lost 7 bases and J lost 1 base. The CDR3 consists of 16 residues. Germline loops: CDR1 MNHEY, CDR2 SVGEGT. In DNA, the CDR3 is TGTGCCAGCACCGAGACAGGGGGCGAGCTCCAAGAGACCCAGTACTTC. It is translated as CASTETGGELQETQYF.

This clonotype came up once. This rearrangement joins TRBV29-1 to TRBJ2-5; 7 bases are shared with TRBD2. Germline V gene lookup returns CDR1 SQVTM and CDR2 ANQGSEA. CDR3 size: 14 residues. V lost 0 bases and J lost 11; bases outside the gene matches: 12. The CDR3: CSVEETGGWDEQYF. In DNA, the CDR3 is TGCAGCGTTGAAGAAACCGGGGGGTGGGATGAGCAGTACTTC.

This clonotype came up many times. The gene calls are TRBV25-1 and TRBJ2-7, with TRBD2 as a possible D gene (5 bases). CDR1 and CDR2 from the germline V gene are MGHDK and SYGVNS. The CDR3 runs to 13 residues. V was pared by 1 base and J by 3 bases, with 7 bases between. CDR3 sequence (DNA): TGTGCCAGCAGTGAATCTGGGAGCTACGAGCAGTACTTC. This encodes CASSESGSYEQYF.

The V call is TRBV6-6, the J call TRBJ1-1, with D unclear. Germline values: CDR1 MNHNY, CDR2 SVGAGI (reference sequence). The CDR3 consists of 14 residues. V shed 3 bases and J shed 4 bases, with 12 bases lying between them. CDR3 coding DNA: TGTGCCAGCAGTTATAGCCCCGGCGGCACTGAAGCTTTCTTT. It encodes CASSYSPGGTEAFF.

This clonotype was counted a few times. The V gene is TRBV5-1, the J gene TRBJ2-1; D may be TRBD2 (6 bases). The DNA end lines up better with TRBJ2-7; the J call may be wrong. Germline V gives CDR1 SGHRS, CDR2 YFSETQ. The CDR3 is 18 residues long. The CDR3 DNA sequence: TGCGCCAGCAGCTTCCCATGGACGGCGGGGTCATCATACAATGAGCAGTACTTC. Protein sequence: CASSFPWTAGSSYNEQYF.

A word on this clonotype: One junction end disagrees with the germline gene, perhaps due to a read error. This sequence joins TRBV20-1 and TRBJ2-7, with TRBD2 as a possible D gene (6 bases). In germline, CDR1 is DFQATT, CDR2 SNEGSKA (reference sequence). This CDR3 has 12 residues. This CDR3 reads CSALRDSYKQYF. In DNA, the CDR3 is TGCAGTGCACTGCGGGACTCCTACAAGCAGTACTTC.

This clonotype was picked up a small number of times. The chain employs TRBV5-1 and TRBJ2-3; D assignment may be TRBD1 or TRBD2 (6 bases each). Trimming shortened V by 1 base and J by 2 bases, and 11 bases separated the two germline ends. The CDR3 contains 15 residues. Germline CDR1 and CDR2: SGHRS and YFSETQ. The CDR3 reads CASSLPGANTDTQYF. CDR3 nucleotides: TGCGCCAGCAGCTTGCCGGGGGCCAACACAGATACGCAGTATTTT.

CDR3 amino acids: CASSSPSRGFYEQYF. The CDR3 bases are TGCGCCAGCAGCTCCCCCTCGCGGGGATTCTACGAGCAGTACTTC. The rearrangement links TRBV5-1 to TRBJ2-7, with TRBD2 as a possible D gene (6 bases). This CDR3 has 15 amino acids. V lost 3 bases, J lost 3 bases, and 16 bases lay in between. CDR1 and CDR2 (germline): SGHRS, YFSETQ.

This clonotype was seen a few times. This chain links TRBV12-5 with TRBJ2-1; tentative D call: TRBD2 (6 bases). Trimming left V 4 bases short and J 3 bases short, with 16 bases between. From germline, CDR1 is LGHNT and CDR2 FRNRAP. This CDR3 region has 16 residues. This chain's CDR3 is CASGSPEGGLYNEQFF. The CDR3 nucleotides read TGTGCTAGTGGTTCCCCCGAAGGAGGGCTCTACAATGAGCAGTTCTTC.

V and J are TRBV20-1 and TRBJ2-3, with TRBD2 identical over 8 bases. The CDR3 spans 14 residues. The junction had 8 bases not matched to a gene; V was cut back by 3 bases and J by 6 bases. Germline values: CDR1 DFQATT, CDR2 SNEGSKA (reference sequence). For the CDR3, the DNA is TGCAGTGCTAGTAAATCGGGCGGGAGGGATACGCAGTATTTT. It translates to CSASKSGGRDTQYF.

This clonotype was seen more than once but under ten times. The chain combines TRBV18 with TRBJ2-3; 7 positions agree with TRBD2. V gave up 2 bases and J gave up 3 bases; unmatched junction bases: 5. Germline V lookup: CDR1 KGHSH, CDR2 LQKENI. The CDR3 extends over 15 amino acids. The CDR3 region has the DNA TGTGCCAGCTCACCAGTTCGGGGAGGGACAGATACGCAGTATTTT. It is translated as CASSPVRGGTDTQYF.

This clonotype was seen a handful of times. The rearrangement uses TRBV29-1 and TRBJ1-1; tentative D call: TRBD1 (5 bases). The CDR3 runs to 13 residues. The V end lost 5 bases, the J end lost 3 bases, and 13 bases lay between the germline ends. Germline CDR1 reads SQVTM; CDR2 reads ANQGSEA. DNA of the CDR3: TGCAGCGTTCCCAGGGATGGGTACACTGAAGCTTTCTTT. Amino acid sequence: CSVPRDGYTEAFF. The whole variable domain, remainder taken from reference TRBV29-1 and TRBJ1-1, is SAVISQKPSRDICQRGTSLTIQCQVDSQVTMMFWYRQQPGQSLTLIATANQGSEATYESGFVIDKFPISRPNLTFSTLTVSNMSPEDSSIYLCSVPRDGYTEAFFGQGTRLTVV.

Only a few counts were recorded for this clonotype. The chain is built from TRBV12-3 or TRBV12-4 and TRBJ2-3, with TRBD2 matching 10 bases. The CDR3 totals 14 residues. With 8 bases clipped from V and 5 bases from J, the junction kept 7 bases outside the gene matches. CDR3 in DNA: TGTGCCAGCCGTCTAGCGGGAGTAAGAGATACGCAGTATTTT. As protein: CASRLAGVRDTQYF.

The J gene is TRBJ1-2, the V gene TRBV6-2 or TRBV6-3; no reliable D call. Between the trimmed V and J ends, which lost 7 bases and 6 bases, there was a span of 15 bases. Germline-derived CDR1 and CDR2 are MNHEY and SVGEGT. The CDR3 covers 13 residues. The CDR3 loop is CASTKSWPDGYTF. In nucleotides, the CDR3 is TGTGCCAGCACCAAAAGCTGGCCGGATGGCTACACCTTC.

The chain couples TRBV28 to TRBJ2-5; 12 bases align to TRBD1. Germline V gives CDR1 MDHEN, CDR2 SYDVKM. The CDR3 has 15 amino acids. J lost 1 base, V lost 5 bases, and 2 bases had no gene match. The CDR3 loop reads CASSAGQGAQETQYF. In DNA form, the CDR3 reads TGTGCCAGCAGTGCGGGACAGGGGGCCCAAGAGACCCAGTACTTC.

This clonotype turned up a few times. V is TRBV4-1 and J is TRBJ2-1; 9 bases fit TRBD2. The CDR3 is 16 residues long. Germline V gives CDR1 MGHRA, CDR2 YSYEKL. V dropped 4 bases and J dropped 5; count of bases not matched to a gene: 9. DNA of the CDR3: TGCGCCAGCAGCCCAGAAGCGACTAGCGGTAACAATGAGCAGTTCTTC. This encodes CASSPEATSGNNEQFF.

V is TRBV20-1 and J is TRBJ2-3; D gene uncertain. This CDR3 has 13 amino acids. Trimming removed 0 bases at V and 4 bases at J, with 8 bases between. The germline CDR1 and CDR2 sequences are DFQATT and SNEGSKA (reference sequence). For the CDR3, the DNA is TGCAGTGCTAGAGATAGTGGGGCAGATACGCAGTATTTT. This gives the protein CSARDSGADTQYF.

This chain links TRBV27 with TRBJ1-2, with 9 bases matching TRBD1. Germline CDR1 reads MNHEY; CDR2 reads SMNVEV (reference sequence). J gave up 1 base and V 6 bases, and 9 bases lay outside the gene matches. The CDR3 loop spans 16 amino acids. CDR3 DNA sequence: TGTGCCAGCAGCGTGGGTCCGGACAGGGGTAACTATGGCTACACCTTC. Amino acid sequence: CASSVGPDRGNYGYTF.

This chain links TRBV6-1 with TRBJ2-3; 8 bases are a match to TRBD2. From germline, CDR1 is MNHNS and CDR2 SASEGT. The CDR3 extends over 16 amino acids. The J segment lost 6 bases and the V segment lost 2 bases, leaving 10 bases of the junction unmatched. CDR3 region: CASSEWLREASDTQYF. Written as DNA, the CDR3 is TGTGCCAGCAGTGAATGGTTGCGGGAGGCGTCGGATACGCAGTATTTT.

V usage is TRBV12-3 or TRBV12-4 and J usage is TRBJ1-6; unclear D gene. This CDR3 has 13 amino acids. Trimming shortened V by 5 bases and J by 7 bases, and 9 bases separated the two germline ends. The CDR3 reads CASSPRENSPLHF. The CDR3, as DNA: TGTGCCAGCAGTCCGCGGGAGAATTCACCCCTCCACTTT.

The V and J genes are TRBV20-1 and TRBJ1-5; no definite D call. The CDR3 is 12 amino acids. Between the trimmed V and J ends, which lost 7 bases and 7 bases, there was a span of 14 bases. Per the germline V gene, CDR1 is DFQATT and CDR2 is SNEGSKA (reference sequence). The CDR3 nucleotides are TGCAGTGTAGCGGACGGTTCCCAGCCCCAGCATTTT. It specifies CSVADGSQPQHF.

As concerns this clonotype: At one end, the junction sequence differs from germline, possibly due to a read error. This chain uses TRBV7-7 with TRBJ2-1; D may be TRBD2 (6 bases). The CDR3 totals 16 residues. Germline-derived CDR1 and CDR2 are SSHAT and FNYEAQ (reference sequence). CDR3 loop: CASSLGGRGSGNEQFF. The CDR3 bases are TGTGCTAGCAGCTTAGGTGGGCGGGGTTCGGGTAATGAGCAGTTCTTC.

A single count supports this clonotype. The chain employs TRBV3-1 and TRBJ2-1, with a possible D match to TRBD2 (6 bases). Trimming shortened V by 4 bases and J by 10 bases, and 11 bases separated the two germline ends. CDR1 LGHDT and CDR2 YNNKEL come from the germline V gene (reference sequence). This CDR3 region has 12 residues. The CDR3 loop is CASSRAGYEQFF. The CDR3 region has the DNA TGTGCCAGCAGCCGAGCGGGTTACGAGCAGTTCTTC.

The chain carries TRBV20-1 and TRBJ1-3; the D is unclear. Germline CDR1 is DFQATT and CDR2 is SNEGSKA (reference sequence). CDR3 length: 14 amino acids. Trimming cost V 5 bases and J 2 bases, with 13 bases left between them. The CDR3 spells CSASAPTAGNTIYF. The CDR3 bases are TGCAGTGCTTCCGCACCGACGGCTGGAAACACCATATATTTT.

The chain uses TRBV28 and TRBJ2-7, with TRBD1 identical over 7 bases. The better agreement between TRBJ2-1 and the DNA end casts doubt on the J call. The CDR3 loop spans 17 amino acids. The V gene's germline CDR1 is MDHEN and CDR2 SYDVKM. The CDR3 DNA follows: TGTGCCAGCAGTTCCCCCCACCGGGACAGAACCTCCTACGAGCAGTTCTTC. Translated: CASSSPHRDRTSYEQFF.

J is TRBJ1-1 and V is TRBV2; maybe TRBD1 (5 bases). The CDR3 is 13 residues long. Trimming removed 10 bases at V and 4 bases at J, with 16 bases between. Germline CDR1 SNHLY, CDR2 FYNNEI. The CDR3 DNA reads TGTGCCACCAGGTGGGGGGTAGGCACTGAAGCTTTCTTT. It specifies CATRWGVGTEAFF.

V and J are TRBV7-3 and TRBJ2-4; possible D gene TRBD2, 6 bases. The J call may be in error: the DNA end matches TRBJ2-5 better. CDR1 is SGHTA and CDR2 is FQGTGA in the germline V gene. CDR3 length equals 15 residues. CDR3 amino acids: CASSPSGLLGETQYF. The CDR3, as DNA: TGTGCCAGCAGCCCATCGGGACTCCTGGGTGAGACCCAGTACTTC.

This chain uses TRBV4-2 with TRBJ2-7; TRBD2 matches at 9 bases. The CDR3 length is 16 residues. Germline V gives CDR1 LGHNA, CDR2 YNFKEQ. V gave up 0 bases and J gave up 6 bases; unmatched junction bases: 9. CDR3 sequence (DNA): TGTGCCAGCAGCCAAGATATCGGGCGGGAGGGCGGCGAGCAGTACTTC. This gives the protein CASSQDIGREGGEQYF.

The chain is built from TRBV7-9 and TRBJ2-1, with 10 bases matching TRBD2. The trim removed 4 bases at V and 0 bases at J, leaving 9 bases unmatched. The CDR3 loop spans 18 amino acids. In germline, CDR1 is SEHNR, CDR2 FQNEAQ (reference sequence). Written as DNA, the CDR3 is TGTGCCAGCAGCTCAGGACTAGCGGTGGGATTCTCCTACAATGAGCAGTTCTTC. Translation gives CASSSGLAVGFSYNEQFF.